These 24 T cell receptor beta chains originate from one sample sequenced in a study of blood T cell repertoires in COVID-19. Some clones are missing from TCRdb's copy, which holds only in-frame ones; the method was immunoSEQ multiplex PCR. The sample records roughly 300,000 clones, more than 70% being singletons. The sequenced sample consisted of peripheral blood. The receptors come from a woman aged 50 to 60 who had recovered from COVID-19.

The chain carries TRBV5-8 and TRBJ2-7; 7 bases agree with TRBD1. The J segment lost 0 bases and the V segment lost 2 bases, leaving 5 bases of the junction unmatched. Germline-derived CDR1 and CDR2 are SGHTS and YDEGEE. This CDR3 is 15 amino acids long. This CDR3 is CASSFRGQSSYEQYF. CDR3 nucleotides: TGTGCCAGCAGCTTTCGGGGACAGTCCTCCTACGAGCAGTACTTC.

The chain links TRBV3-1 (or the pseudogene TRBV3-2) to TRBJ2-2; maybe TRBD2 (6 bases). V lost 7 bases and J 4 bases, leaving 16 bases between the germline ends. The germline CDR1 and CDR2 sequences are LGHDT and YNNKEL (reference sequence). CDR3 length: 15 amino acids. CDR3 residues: CASKSGTQITGELFF. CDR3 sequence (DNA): TGTGCCAGCAAATCCGGGACTCAAATCACCGGGGAGCTGTTTTTT.

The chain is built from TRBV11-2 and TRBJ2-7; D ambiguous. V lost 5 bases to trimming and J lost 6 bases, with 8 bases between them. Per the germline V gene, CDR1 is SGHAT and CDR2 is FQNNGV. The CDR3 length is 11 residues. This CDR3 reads CASSLSTEQYF. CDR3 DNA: TGTGCCAGCAGCCTAAGCACCGAGCAGTACTTC.

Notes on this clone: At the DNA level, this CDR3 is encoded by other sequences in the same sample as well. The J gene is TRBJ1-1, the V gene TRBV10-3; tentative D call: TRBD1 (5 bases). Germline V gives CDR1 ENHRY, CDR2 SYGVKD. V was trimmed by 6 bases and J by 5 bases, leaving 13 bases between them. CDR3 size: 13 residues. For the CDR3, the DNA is TGTGCCATCAGCCTCACGGGGGGGACTGAAGCTTTCTTT. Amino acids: CAISLTGGTEAFF.

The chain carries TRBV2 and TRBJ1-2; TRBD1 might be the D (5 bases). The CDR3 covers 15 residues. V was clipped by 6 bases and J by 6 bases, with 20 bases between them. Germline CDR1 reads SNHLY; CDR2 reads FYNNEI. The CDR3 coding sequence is TGTGCCAGCAGCTTAACCGGGACTCCAGTGGATGGCTACACCTTC. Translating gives CASSLTGTPVDGYTF.

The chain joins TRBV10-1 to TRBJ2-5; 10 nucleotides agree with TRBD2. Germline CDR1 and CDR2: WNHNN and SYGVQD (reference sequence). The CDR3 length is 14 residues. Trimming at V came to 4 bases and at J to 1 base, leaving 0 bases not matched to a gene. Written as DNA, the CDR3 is TGCGCCAGCAGTGTAGCGGGGGGCCAAGAGACCCAGTACTTC. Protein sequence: CASSVAGGQETQYF.

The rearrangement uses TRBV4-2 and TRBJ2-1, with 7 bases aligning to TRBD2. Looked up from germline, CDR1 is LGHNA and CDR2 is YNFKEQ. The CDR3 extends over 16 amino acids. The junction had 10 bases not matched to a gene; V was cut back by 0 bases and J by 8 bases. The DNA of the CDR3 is TGTGCCAGCAGCCAAGAGGGCGGGAGTGGAACTGATGAGCAGTTCTTC. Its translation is CASSQEGGSGTDEQFF.

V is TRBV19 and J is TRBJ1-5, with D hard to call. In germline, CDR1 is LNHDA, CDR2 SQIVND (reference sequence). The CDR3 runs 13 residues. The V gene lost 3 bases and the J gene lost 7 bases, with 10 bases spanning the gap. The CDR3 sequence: CASSMGTRQPQHF. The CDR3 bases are TGTGCCAGTAGTATGGGCACACGGCAGCCCCAGCATTTT.

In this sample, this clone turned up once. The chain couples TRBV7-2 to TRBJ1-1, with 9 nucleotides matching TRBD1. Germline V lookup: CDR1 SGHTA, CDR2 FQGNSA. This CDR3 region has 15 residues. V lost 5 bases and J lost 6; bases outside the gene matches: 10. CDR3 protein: CASSTQTGGIAEAFF. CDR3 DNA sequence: TGTGCCAGCAGCACCCAGACAGGGGGAATAGCTGAAGCTTTCTTT.

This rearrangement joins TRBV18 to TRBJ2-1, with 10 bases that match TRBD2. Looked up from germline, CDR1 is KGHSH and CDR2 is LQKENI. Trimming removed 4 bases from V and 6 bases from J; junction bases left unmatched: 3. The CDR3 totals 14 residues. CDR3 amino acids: CASSRAGGRNEQFF. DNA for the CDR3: TGTGCCAGCTCACGAGCGGGGGGGCGCAATGAGCAGTTCTTC.

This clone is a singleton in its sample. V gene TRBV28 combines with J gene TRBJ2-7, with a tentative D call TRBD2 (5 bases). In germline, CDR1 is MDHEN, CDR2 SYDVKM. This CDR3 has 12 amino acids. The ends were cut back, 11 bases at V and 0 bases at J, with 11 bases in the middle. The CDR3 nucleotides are TGTGCCTCTCAAGGGAGCTCCTACGAGCAGTACTTC. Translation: CASQGSSYEQYF. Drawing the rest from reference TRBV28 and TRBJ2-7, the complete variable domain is DVKVTQSSRYLVKRTGEKVFLECVQDMDHENMFWYRQDPGLGLRLIYFSYDVKMKEKGDIPEGYSVSREKKERFSLILESASTNQTSMYLCASQGSSYEQYFGPGTRLTVT.

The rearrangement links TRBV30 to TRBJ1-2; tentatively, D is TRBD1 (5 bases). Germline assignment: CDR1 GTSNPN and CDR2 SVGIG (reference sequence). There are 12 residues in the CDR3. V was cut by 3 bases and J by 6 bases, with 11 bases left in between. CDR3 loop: CAWSMAGHGYTF. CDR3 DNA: TGTGCCTGGAGCATGGCAGGGCATGGCTACACCTTC.

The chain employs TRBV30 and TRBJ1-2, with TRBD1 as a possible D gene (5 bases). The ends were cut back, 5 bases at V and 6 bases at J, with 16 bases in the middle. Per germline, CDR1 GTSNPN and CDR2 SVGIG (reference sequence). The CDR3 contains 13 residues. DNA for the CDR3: TGTGCCTGGGCGTCAGGGTATTATCATGGCTACACCTTC. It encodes CAWASGYYHGYTF.

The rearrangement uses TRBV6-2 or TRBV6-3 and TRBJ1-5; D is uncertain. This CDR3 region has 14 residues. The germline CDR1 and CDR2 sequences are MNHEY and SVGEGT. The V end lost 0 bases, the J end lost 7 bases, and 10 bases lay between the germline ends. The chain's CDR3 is CASSYSRAGQPQHF. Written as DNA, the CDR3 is TGTGCCAGCAGTTACTCGAGGGCCGGGCAGCCCCAGCATTTT.

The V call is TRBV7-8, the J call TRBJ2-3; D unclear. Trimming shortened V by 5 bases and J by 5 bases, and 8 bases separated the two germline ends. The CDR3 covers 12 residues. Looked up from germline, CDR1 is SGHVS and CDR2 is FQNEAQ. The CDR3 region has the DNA TGTGCCAGCAGCCCGTCGAGAGATACGCAGTATTTT. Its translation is CASSPSRDTQYF.

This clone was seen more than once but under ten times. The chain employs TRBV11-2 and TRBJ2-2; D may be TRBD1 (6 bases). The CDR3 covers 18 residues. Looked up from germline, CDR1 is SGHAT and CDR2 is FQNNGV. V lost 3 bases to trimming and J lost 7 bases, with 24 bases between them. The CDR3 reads CASSFVGGGGRGYGELFF. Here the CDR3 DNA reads TGTGCCAGCAGCTTCGTAGGGGGTGGAGGTAGAGGATACGGGGAGCTGTTTTTT.

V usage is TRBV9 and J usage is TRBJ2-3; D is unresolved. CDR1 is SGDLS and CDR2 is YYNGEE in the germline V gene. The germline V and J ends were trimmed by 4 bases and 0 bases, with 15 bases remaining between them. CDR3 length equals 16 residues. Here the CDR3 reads CASSPTGFLSTDTQYF. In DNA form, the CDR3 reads TGTGCCAGCAGCCCCACGGGTTTCCTTAGCACAGATACGCAGTATTTT.

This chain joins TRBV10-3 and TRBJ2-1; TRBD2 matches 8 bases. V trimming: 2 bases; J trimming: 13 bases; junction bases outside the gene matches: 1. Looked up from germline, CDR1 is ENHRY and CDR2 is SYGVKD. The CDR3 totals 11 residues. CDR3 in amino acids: CAISEGLAQFF. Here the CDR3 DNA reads TGTGCCATCAGTGAGGGACTAGCTCAGTTCTTC.

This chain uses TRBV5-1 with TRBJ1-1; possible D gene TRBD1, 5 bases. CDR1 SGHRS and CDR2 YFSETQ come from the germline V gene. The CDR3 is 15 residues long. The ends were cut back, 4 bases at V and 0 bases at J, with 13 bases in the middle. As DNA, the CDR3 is TGCGCCAGCAGCGGCTCTCAGGGTATGAACACTGAAGCTTTCTTT. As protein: CASSGSQGMNTEAFF.

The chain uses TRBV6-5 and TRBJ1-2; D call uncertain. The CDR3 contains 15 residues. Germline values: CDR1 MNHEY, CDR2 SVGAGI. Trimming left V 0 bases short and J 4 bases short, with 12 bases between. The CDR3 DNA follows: TGTGCCAGCAGTTACTCGGCTAGACCCACCTATGGCTACACCTTC. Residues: CASSYSARPTYGYTF.

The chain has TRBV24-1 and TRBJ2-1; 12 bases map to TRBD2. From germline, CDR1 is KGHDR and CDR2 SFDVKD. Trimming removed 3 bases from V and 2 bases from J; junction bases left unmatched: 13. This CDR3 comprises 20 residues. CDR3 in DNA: TGTGCCACCAGTGATAAGTTAGGGTGGACTAGCGGGACCCCCTACAATGAGCAGTTCTTC. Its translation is CATSDKLGWTSGTPYNEQFF.

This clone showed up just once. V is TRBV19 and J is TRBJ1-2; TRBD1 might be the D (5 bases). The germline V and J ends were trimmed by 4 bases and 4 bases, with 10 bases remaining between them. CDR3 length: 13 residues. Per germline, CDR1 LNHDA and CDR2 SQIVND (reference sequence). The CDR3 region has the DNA TGTGCCAGTAGTAGTACGGGGGTCTATGGCTACACCTTC. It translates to CASSSTGVYGYTF.

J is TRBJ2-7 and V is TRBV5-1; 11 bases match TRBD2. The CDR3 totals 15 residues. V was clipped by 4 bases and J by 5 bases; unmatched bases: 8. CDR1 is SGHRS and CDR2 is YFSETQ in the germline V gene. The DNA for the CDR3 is TGCGCCAGCAGCATTATAGCGGGAGGGGACCACGAGCAGTACTTC. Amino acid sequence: CASSIIAGGDHEQYF.

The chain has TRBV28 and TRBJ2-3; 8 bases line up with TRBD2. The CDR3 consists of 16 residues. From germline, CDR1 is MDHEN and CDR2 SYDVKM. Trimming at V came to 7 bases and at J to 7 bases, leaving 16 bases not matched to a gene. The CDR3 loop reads CASTPGGANIPYTQYF. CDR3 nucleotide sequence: TGTGCCAGCACCCCCGGGGGGGCGAATATTCCATATACGCAGTATTTT.